This entry describes one TCR beta chain. Per the study methods: By means of reference gene primer amplification, nucleated cell counts were estimated. Using immunoSEQ multiplex PCR, the repertoire was profiled, and TCRdb retains in-frame clones only, with some absent. That table is the source of V, J and clone size, and D and trimming were worked out from the DNA. The sample yields roughly 180,000 clones, approximately 80% seen once. This CDR3 comprises 18 residues. V lost 1 base and J lost 3, with 22 bases in between. CDR1 is MNHEY and CDR2 is SMNVEV in the germline V gene (reference sequence). These data originate in a study of blood T cell repertoires in COVID-19. Overall study: Acute-phase and convalescent COVID-19 samples originated in the United States, Italy and Spain.

Assignment of participants to cohorts was predicated upon participant-reported clinical history. Before they entered the study, exposed participants had met a COVID-19 case within 2 weeks. This sequence originates from a man in his 60s who had been exposed to COVID-19. V is TRBV27 and J is TRBJ2-7, with D perhaps TRBD2 (7 bases). Sequenced input: PBMCs or T cells enriched from blood (not recorded which). The CDR3 reads CASSLFWGASSGDYEQYF. In DNA form, the CDR3 reads TGTGCCAGCAGTTTATTTTGGGGGGCTTCGAGCGGGGACTACGAGCAGTACTTC.